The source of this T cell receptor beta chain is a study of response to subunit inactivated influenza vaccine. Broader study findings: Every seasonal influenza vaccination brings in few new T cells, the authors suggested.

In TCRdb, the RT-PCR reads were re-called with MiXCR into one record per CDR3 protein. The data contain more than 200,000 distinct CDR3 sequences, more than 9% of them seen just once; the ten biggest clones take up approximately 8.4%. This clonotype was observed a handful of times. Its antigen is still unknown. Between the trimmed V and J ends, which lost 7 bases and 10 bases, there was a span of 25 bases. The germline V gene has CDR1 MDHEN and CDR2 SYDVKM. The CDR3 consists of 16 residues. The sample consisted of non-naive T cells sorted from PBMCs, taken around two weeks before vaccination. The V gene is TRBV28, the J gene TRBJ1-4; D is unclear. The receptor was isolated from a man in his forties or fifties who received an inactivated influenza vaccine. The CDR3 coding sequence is TGTGCCAGCAACCCTCTGACAACAATTAGGCCCGGAAAACTGTTTTTT. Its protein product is CASNPLTTIRPGKLFF.